The rows below give T cell receptor beta chains drawn from one sample of a study of blood T cell repertoires in COVID-19. Assay: immunoSEQ multiplex PCR; the TCRdb copy retains only in-frame clones and omits some. The table lists some 220,000 clones, about 83% of them singletons, with 4% in the top ten. The specimen sequenced was peripheral blood. The receptors come from a man aged 45-65 years with acute or convalescent COVID-19. CDR3s leave out the opening cysteine and the closing phenylalanine or tryptophan. For some rows the clone size is stated as once, few or many, or as a class when expanded; others skip it.

CDR3aa,v_gene,j_gene,abundance
ASSSNSGRAVNTGELF,TRBV5-1,TRBJ2-2,-
ASSLTRRGWGQGNTIY,TRBV14,TRBJ1-3,-
ASSLGLAGDNEQF,TRBV5-1,TRBJ2-1,-
ASSPGQRGYT,TRBV28,TRBJ1-2,-
ASSVSPRNYGYT,TRBV5-1,TRBJ1-2,-
SVGQGSPYEQY,TRBV29-1,TRBJ2-7,-
ASSTMGLAGAYEQY,TRBV7-2,TRBJ2-7,-
ASSVGLLAPANTEAF,TRBV9,TRBJ1-1,-
ASSLLGLPYEQY,TRBV27,TRBJ2-7,-
ASGKLAGEGSEQY,TRBV27,TRBJ2-7,-
ATSDRTDYNEQF,TRBV24-1,TRBJ2-1,-
ASRGHLNQPQH,TRBV21-1,TRBJ1-5,-
ASRRTGDEKLF,TRBV12-3/TRBV12-4,TRBJ1-4,-
ASSSGLAAMEQF,TRBV27,TRBJ2-1,-
ASSLVAGITDTQY,TRBV7-3,TRBJ2-3,-
ASSPGTGVNSPLH,TRBV28,TRBJ1-6,once
ASSPQAGGPHEQF,TRBV5-1,TRBJ2-1,-
ASSILSEGRAYEQY,TRBV19,TRBJ2-7,-
ASSFSGTDDQPQH,TRBV7-9,TRBJ1-5,-
ASSSITKGQGGGYT,TRBV11-2,TRBJ1-2,-
ASSEWAGREKLF,TRBV2,TRBJ1-4,-
ASRPRSGADTQY,TRBV28,TRBJ2-3,few
ASSTLGADGTDTQY,TRBV6-6,TRBJ2-3,-
ASRGLISYNEQF,TRBV5-1,TRBJ2-1,-
ASSFGTGGFEQY,TRBV5-4,TRBJ2-7,-
ASSVGPGELF,TRBV9,TRBJ2-2,-
ASSLGHQVSYEQY,TRBV5-4,TRBJ2-7,-
ASRLLAAQETQY,TRBV6-5,TRBJ2-5,-
ASSTPSGGYNEQF,TRBV5-4,TRBJ2-1,-
ASSAADRGFNEQY,TRBV10-2,TRBJ2-7,-
AISEHQGAGGTEAF,TRBV10-3,TRBJ1-1,-
ATSGQGVQGTGELF,TRBV24-1,TRBJ2-2,-
ASREGFSYNEQF,TRBV6-5,TRBJ2-1,-
ASSTRDRGSGELF,TRBV5-4,TRBJ2-2,-
ATSDWGTPSSYNEQF,TRBV24-1,TRBJ2-1,-
ASSLTDGRTGELF,TRBV7-3,TRBJ2-2,-
AWSVQVSPLH,TRBV30,TRBJ1-6,-
ASSEIHPGQGSDNYGYT,TRBV2,TRBJ1-2,-
ASGDRVMTEAF,TRBV9,TRBJ1-1,-
ASRALAGVNEQF,TRBV2,TRBJ2-1,-
ASSFPRLTGHTEAF,TRBV5-6,TRBJ1-1,-
ASSRASTREQY,TRBV3-1/TRBV3-2,TRBJ2-7,-
ATSGGGPYNEQF,TRBV15,TRBJ2-1,-
APWGLAGGKTQY,TRBV6-5,TRBJ2-5,-
ASSPDSFGSYEQY,TRBV28,TRBJ2-7,-
ASSLDGGLRYEQY,TRBV5-1,TRBJ2-7,-
ASSRGNLETQY,TRBV2,TRBJ2-5,-
ASSARSFNEKLF,TRBV9,TRBJ1-4,-
SVANTEAF,TRBV29-1,TRBJ1-1,-
ASSPTAETNAF,TRBV6-5,TRBJ2-1,-
ASALISVTYEQY,TRBV10-2,TRBJ2-7,-
ASSVFRDTGELF,TRBV9,TRBJ2-2,-
ASSPGLAGGRAYNEQF,TRBV7-8,TRBJ2-1,-
ASSALLTGTQY,TRBV25-1,TRBJ2-5,-
ASSTGQGGNEQF,TRBV19,TRBJ2-1,-
ASSPRTGSLYNEQF,TRBV19,TRBJ2-1,-
ASSPGQAQETQY,TRBV5-1,TRBJ2-5,-